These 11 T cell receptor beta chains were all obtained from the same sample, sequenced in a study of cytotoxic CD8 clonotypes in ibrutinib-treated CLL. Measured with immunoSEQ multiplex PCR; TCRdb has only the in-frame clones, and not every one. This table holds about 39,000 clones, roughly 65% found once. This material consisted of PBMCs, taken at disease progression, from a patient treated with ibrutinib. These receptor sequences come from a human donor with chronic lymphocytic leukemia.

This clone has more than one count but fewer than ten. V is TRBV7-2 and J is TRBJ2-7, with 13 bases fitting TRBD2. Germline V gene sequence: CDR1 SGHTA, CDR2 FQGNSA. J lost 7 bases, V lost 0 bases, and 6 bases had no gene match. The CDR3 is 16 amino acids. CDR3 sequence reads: CASSLAGTSGKYEQYF. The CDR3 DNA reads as TGTGCCAGCAGCTTAGCAGGGACTAGCGGGAAATATGAGCAGTACTTC.

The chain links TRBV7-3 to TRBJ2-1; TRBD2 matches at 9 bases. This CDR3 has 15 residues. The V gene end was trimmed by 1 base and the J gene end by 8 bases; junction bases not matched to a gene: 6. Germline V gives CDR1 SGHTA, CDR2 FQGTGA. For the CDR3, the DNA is TGTGCCAGCAGCTTAAGTAGCGGGAGTGCCGATGAGCAGTTCTTC. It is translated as CASSLSSGSADEQFF.

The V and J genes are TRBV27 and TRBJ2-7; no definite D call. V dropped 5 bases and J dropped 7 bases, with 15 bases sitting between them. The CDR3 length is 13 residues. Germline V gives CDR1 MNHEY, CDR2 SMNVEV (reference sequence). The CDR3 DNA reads TGTGCCAGCAGTGTCACACCGAAAGGTGAGCAGTACTTC. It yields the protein CASSVTPKGEQYF.

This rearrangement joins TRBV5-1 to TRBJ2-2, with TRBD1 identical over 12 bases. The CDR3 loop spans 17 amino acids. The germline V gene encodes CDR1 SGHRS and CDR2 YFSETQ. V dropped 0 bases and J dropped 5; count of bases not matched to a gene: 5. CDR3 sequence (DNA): TGCGCCAGCAGCTTGGAGCCGGGACAGGGGGCAACCGGGGAGCTGTTTTTT. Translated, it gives CASSLEPGQGATGELFF.

The CDR3 region has the DNA TGTGCCAGCAGCTTAGGTGGGAGAGGTGAAGCTTTCTTT. The encoded protein is CASSLGGRGEAFF. This rearrangement joins TRBV11-2 to TRBJ1-1; D unresolved. The CDR3 spans 13 residues. Trimming pared 1 base from V and 7 bases from J, leaving 10 bases between. Germline CDR1 and CDR2: SGHAT and FQNNGV.

CDR3 residues: CASSTERAGGVNTGELFF. The CDR3, as DNA: TGTGCCAGCAGCACAGAGAGGGCGGGAGGGGTCAACACCGGGGAGCTGTTTTTT. The genes are TRBV7-2 and TRBJ2-2; the match to TRBD2 covers 9 bases. Germline V lookup: CDR1 SGHTA, CDR2 FQGNSA. The CDR3 is 18 amino acids. After removal of 5 bases from V and 2 bases from J, the junction contained 12 bases not matched to a gene.

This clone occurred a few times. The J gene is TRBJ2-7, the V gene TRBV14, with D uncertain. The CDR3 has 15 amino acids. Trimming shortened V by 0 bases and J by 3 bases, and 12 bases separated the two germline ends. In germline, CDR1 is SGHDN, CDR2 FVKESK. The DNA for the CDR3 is TGTGCCAGCAGCCAAGATCTGGTTCGAGGCTACGAGCAGTACTTC. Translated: CASSQDLVRGYEQYF. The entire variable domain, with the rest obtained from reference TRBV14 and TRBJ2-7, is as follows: EAGVTQFPSHSVIEKGQTVTLRCDPISGHDNLYWYRRVMGKEIKFLLHFVKESKQDESGMPNNRFLAERTGGTYSTLKVQPAELEDSGVYFCASSQDLVRGYEQYFGPGTRLTVT.

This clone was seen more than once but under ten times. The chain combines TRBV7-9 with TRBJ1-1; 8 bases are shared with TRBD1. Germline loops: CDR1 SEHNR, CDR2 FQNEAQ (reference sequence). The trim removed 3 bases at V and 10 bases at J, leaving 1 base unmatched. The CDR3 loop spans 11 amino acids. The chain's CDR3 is CASSFDRGAFF. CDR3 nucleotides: TGTGCCAGCAGCTTTGACAGGGGAGCTTTCTTT.

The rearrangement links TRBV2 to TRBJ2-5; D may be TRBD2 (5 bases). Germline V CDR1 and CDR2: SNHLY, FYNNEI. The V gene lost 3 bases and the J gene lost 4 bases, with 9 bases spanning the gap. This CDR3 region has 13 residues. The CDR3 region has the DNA TGTGCCAGCAGTGACCATGAGGGAGAGACCCAGTACTTC. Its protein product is CASSDHEGETQYF.

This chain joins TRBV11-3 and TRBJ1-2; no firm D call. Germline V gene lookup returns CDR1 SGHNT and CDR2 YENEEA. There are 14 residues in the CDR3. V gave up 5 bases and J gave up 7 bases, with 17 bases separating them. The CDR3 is CASSARGFPPGYTF. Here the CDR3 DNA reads TGTGCCAGCAGCGCCCGAGGGTTTCCGCCTGGCTACACCTTC.

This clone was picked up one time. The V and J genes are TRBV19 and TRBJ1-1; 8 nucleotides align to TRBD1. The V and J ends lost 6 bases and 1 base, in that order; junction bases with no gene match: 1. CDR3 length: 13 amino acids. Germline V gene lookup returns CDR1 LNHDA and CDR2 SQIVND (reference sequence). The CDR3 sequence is CASSDRGNTEAFF. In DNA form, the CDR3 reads TGTGCCAGTAGCGACAGGGGGAACACTGAAGCTTTCTTT. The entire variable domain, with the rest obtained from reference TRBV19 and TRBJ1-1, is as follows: DGGITQSPKYLFRKEGQNVTLSCEQNLNHDAMYWYRQDPGQGLRLIYYSQIVNDFQKGDIAEGYSVSREKKESFPLTVTSAQKNPTAFYLCASSDRGNTEAFFGQGTRLTVV.